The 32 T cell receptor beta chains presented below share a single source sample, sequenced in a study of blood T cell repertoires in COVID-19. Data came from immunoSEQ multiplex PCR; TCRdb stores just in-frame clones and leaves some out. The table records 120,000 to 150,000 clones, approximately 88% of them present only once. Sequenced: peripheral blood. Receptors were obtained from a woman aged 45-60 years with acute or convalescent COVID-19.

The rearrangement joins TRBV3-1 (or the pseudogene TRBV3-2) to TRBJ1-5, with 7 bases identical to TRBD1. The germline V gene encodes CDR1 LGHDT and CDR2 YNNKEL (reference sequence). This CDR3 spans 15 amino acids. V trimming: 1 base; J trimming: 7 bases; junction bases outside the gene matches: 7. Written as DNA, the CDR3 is TGTGCCAGCAGCCAAGGACAGGGTTCGGGACAGCCCCAGCATTTT. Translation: CASSQGQGSGQPQHF.

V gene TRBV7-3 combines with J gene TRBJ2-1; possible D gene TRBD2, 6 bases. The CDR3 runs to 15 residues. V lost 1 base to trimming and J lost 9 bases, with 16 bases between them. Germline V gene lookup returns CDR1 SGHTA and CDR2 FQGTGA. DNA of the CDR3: TGTGCCAGCAGCTTAATGGTAGCGGAAGGAGCTGAGCAGTTCTTC. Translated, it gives CASSLMVAEGAEQFF.

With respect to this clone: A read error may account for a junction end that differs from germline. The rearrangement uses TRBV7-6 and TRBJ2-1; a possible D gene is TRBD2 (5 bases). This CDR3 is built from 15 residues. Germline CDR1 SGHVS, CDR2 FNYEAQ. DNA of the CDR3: TGTGCCAGCAGCTTAGCAATGGGTGGCGGGTCCCTATGCGTCTTC. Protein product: CASSLAMGGGSLCVF.

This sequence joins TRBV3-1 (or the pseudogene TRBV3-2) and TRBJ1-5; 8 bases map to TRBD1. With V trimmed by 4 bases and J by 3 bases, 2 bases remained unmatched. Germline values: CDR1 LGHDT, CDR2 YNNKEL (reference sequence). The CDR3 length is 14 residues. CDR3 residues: CASSPDRVNQPQHF. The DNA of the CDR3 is TGTGCCAGCAGCCCGGACAGGGTCAATCAGCCCCAGCATTTT.

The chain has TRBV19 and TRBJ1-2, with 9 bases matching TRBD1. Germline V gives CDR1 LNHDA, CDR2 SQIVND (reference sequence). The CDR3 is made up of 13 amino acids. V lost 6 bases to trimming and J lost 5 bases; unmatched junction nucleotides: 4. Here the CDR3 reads CASRDRGDYGYTF. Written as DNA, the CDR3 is TGTGCCAGTAGGGACAGGGGCGATTATGGCTACACCTTC.

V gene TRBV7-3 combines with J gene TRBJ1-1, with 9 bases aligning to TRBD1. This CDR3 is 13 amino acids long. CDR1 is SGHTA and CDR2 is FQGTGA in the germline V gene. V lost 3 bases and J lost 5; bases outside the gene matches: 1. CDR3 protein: CASSLGQGTEAFF. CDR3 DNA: TGTGCCAGCAGCTTGGGACAGGGAACTGAAGCTTTCTTT.

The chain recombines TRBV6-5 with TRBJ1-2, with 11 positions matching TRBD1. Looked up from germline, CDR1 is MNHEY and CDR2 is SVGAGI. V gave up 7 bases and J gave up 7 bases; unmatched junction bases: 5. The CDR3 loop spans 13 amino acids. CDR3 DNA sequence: TGTGCCAGCAAGCCCGGGACAGGGGGTGGCTACACCTTC. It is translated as CASKPGTGGGYTF.

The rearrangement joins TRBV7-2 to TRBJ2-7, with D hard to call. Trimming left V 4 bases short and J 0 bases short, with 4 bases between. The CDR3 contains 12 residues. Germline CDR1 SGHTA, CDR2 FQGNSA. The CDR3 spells CASSSSSYEQYF. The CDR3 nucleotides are TGTGCCAGCAGCTCGAGCTCCTACGAGCAGTACTTC.

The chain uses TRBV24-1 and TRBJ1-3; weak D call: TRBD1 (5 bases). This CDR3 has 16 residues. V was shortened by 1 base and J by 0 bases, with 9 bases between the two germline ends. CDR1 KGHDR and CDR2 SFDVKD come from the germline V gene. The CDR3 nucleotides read TGTGCCACCAGTGATTTCCGCCAGGGCTCTGGAAACACCATATATTTT. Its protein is CATSDFRQGSGNTIYF.

CDR3 residues: CASSLVPGRDRGEKLFF. CDR3 coding DNA: TGCGCCAGCAGCTTGGTTCCGGGCCGGGACAGGGGTGAAAAACTGTTTTTT. The V call is TRBV5-1, the J call TRBJ1-4; 10 bases agree with TRBD1. Germline CDR1 and CDR2: SGHRS and YFSETQ. Unmatched junction bases numbered 9, after V lost 0 bases and J lost 7 bases. The CDR3 has 17 residues.

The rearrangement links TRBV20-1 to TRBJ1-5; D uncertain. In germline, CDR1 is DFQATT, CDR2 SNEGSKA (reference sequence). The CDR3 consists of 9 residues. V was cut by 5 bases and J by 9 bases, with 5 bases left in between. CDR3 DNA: TGCAGTGCTGGCCGGCCCCAGCATTTT. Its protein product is CSAGRPQHF.

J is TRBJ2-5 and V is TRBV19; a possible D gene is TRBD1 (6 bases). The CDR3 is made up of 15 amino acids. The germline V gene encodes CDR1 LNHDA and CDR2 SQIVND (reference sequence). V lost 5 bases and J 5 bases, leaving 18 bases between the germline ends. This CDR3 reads CASSEPGAIAETQYF. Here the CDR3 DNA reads TGTGCCAGTAGTGAACCAGGGGCCATAGCCGAGACCCAGTACTTC.

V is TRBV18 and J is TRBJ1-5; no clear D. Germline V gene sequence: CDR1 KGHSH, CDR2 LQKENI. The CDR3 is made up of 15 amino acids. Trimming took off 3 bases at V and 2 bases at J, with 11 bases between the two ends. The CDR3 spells CASSPQVSRNQPQHF. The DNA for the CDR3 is TGTGCCAGCTCACCTCAGGTGTCTCGCAATCAGCCCCAGCATTTT.

In DNA, the CDR3 is TGTGCCAGCTCACCAAGCCGTCAAACTAGCAACGAGCAGTACTTC. Amino acid sequence: CASSPSRQTSNEQYF. The chain combines TRBV18 with TRBJ2-7; tentative D call: TRBD2 (6 bases). The CDR3 is made up of 15 amino acids. The V end was cut by 2 bases, the J end by 5 bases, with 16 bases between. From germline, CDR1 is KGHSH and CDR2 LQKENI.

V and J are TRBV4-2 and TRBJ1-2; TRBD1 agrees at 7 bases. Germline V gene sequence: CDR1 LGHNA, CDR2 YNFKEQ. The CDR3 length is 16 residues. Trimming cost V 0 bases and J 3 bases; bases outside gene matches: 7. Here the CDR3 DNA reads TGTGCCAGCAGCCAAGAGTCCCGGGACAGTTACTATGGCTACACCTTC. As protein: CASSQESRDSYYGYTF.

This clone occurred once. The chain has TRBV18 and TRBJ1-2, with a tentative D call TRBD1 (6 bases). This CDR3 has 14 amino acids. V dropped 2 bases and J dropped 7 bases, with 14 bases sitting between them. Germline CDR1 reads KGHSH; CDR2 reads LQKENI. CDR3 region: CASSPDMDSLGYTF. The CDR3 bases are TGTGCCAGCTCACCAGATATGGACAGTCTTGGCTACACCTTC. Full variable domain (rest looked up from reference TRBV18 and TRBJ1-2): NAGVMQNPRHLVRRRGQEARLRCSPMKGHSHVYWYRQLPEEGLKFMVYLQKENIIDESGMPKERFSAEFPKEGPSILRIQQVVRGDSAAYFCASSPDMDSLGYTFGSGTRLTVV.

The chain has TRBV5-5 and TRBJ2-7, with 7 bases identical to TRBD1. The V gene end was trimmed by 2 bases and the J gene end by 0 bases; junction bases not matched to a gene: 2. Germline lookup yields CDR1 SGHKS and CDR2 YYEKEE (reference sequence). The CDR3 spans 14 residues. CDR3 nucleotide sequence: TGTGCCAGCAGCTTACAGGGGCACTCCTACGAGCAGTACTTC. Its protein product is CASSLQGHSYEQYF. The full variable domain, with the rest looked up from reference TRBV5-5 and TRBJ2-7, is DAGVTQSPTHLIKTRGQQVTLRCSPISGHKSVSWYQQVLGQGPQFIFQYYEKEERGRGNFPDRFSARQFPNYSSELNVNALLLGDSALYLCASSLQGHSYEQYFGPGTRLTVT.

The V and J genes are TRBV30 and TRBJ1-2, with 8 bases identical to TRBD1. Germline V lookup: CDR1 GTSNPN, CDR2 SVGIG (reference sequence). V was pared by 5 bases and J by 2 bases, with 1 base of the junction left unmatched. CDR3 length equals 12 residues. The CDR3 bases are TGTGCCTGGCGGACAGGGAACTATGGCTACACCTTC. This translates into CAWRTGNYGYTF.

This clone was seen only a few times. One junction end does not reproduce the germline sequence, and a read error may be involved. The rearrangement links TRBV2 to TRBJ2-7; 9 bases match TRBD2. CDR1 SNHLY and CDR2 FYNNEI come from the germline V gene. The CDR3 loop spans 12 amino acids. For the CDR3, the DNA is TGTGCCAGCAGTGCCCTGCGGGAGGGCCTTTCCTTC. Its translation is CASSALREGLSF.

DNA for the CDR3: TGTGCCAGCAGCCAAGTTCGTATCCAAGAGACCCAGTACTTC. This encodes CASSQVRIQETQYF. The rearrangement uses TRBV14 and TRBJ2-5; no firm D call. The CDR3 length is 14 residues. Between the trimmed V and J ends, which lost 1 base and 1 base, there was a span of 7 bases. Germline V lookup: CDR1 SGHDN, CDR2 FVKESK.

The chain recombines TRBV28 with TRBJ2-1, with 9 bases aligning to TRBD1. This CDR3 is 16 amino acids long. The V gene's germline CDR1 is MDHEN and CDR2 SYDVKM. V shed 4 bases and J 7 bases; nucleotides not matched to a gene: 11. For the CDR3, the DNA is TGTGCCAGCAGTTCCTCGACAGGGGGTTTAGCTAATGAGCAGTTCTTC. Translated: CASSSSTGGLANEQFF. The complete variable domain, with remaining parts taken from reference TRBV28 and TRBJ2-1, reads DVKVTQSSRYLVKRTGEKVFLECVQDMDHENMFWYRQDPGLGLRLIYFSYDVKMKEKGDIPEGYSVSREKKERFSLILESASTNQTSMYLCASSSSTGGLANEQFFGPGTRLTVL.

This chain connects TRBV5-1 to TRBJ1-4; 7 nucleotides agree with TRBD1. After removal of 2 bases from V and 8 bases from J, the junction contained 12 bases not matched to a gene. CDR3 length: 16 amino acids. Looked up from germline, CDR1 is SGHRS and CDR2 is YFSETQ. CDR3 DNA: TGCGCCAGCAGCTTCACGCGACAGGGTGAGGGGGAAAAACTGTTTTTT. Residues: CASSFTRQGEGEKLFF.

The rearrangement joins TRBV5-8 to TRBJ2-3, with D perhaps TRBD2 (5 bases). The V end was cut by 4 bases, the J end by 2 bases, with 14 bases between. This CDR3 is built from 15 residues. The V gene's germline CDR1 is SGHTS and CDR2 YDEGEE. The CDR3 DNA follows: TGTGCCAGCAGCCGGGGAGATAAGGTCACAGATACGCAGTATTTT. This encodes CASSRGDKVTDTQYF.

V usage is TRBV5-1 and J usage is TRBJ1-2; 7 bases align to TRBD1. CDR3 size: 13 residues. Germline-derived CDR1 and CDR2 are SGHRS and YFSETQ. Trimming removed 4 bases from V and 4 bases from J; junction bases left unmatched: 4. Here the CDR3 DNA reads TGCGCCAGCAGCCTGGGACAGATCTATGGCTACACCTTC. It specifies CASSLGQIYGYTF.

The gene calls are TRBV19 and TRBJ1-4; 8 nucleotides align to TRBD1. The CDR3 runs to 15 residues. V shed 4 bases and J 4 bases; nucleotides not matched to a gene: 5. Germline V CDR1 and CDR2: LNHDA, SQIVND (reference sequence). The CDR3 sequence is CASSTGTGNNEKLFF. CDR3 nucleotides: TGTGCCAGTAGTACGGGGACAGGAAATAATGAAAAACTGTTTTTT.

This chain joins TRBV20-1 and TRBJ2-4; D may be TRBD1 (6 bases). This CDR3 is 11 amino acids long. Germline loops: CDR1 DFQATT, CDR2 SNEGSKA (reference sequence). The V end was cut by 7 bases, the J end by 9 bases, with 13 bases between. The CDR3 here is CSVLQGAIQYF. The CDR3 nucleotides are TGCAGTGTTCTACAGGGTGCCATTCAGTACTTC.

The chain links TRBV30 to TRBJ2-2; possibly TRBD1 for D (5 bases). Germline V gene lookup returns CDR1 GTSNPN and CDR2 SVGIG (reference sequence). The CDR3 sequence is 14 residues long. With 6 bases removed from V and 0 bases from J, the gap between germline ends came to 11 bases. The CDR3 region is CACPTASNTGELFF. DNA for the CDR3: TGTGCCTGCCCGACAGCTTCGAACACCGGGGAGCTGTTTTTT.

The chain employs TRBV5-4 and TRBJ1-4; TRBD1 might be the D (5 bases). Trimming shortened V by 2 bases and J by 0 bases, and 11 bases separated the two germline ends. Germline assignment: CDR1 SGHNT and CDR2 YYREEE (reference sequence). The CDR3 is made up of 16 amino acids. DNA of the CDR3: TGTGCCAGCAGCTTAGACAGTGATTCAACTAATGAAAAACTGTTTTTT. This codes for CASSLDSDSTNEKLFF.

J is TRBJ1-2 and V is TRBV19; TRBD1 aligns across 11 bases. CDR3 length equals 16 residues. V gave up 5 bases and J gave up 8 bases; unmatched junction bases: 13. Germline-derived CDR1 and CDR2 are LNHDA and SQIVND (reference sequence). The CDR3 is CASSPTTGQGVLGYTF. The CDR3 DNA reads TGTGCCAGTAGTCCAACCACGGGACAGGGGGTCTTGGGCTACACCTTC.

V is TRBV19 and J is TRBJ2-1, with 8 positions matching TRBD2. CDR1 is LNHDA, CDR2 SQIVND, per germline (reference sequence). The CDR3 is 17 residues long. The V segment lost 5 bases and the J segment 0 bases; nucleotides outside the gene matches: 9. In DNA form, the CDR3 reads TGTGCCAGTAGTTCTCCGGGACTAGTGAGCTCCTACAATGAGCAGTTCTTC. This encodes CASSSPGLVSSYNEQFF.

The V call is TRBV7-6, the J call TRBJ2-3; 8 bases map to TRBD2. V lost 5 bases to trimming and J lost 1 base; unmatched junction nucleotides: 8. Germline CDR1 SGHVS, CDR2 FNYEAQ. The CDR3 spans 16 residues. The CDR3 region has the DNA TGTGCCAGCAGCAGAGACGGGCGGGGGGGCACAGATACGCAGTATTTT. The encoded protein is CASSRDGRGGTDTQYF.

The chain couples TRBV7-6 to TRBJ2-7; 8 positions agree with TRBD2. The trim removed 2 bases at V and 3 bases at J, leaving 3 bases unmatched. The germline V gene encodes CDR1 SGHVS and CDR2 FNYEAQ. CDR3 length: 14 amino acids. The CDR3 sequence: CASSLRGLGYEQYF. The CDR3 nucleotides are TGTGCCAGCAGCTTAAGGGGACTAGGCTACGAGCAGTACTTC.